This T cell receptor beta chain was sequenced in a study of human T cells and chemical hapten exposure (dated by TCRdb to the early 2020s). As for the study more broadly: For sensitization, 2% DPC in acetone was applied to a roughly 2 cm by roughly 2 cm area of upper inner arm skin. Blood for TCR sequencing was provided by twenty-nine alopecia patients at one to four time points (pre-sensitization, 2, 6 and 24 weeks). Patch tests used Finn chambers with 0.01% DPC on the upper back, scored after 6 days by International Contact Dermatitis Research Group standards. Alopecia areata with under or over 50% scalp involvement, alopecia totalis and alopecia universalis were represented in the patient cohort, which was mostly female. Blood samples were taken from patients before sensitization (week 0) and at 2, 6 and about 24 weeks after DPC sensitization. Libraries were pooled for sequencing, and per-sample TCR yields varied mainly because of small differences in library volumes within the pool. Throughout the roughly 23-week study period, patients were also given weekly therapeutic DPC doses on the scalp. Peripheral blood TCR repertoire changes were tracked in vivo in alopecia patients during primary and secondary sensitization to the hapten diphenylcyclopropenone (DPC). Study-level results and caveats: After repeated subsampling, changes were observed in the strength of the expansion versus patch-test correlation and in the threshold at which the correlation became significant. DPC sensitization did not change the number of TCRs with a frequency above 1 in 1000, and there was no evidence of changes in global repertoire structure. Expanded TCRs formed significantly more large CDR3 similarity clusters than pre-sensitization or healthy control sets, consistent with antigen-driven responses. Patch test score correlated positively with the number of PT1 expanded TCRs, reaching significance at thresholds 8, 16 and 32 but not at 4. Alopecia, a presumed autoimmune disease, was present in all patients, so the immune response of the patients might differ from that of healthy individuals.

From the germline V gene (reference sequence), CDR1 is SEHNR and CDR2 is FQNEAQ. There are 13 amino acids in the CDR3, from cysteine to phenylalanine inclusive. Just CDR3 DNA is preserved here, 39 bases in frame from base 1. V is cut by 4 bases and J by 4 bases, and the space between the germline ends is 11 bases. What this sample's time point label stands for: pre-sensitization, week 0. In the paper's terms, the treatment or condition label means: therapeutic diphenylcyclopropenone sensitization with weekly scalp DPC. Blood at each patch-test visit was drawn before the patch test was applied. To be eligible, patients had to be aged 18 to 70, diagnosed with alopecia and judged suitable for DPC therapy, while pregnant patients were excluded. Total RNA was extracted from unfractionated whole blood collected in Tempus Blood RNA tubes. The library was made by RACE. The sequencer was a NextSeq 500. Library preparation attached unique molecular identifiers to individual cDNA molecules for quantitative, reproducible TCR counting. Each blood RNA sample was used to sequence both TCR alpha and TCR beta chains. The published analysis was carried out like this. Samples had a median of approximately 93,000 TCRs, with a range from about 23,224 to 750,000. The Decombinator software suite was used to annotate the V, J and CDR3 of the TCR reads. For PS versus PT1 abundance plots, all samples were subsampled to the same number of TCRs (28,000). TCRs were defined as expanded if absent before sensitization and observed at least eight times at the 2-week time point. The raw public data were reprocessed by TCRdb itself: fastp quality trimming at Q25, MiXCR clonotype calling, in-frame beta chains only. Rows are combined by CDR3 protein, so each entry shows the most common genes and DNA. Here the V and J calls rest on TCRdb's processing, not on the authors' analysis. The sample table contains over 300,000 distinct CDR3 sequences; only one count was recorded for 4.5% to 5.5% of them. The top ten clones comprise about 2.5% of the sample.

This clonotype was counted at least ten times. No cognate antigen has been identified for it. Base-call qualities are not available, and no considerably larger clone is one nucleotide away. The sample here was whole blood, taken in connection with sensitization to the hapten diphenylcyclopropenone (DPC). This receptor was identified in a woman aged 50 to 65 with alopecia areata. Some clones in this sample may be carry-over from other donors' samples. Rearrangement joined TRBV7-9 to TRBJ2-7; the D segment could be TRBD2, given 6 matching bases. At the DNA level, the sequence is TGTGCCAGCAGCTCCACGGGAGATTACGAGCAGTACTTC. This codes for CASSSTGDYEQYF.